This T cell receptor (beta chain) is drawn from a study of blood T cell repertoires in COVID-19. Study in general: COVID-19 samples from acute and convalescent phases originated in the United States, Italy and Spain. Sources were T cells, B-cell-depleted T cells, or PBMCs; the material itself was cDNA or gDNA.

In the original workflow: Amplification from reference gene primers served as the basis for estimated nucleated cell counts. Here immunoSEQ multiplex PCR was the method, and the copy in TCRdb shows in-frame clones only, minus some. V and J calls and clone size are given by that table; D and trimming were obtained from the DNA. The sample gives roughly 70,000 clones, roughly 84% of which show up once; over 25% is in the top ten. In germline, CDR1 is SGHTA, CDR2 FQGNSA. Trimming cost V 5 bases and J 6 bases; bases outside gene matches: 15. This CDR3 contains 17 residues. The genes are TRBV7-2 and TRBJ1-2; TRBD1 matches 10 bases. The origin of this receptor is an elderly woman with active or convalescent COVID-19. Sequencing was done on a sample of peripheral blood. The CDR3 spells CASSPDTRTGGKNGYTF. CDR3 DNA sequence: TGTGCCAGCAGCCCCGACACCCGGACAGGGGGTAAAAATGGCTACACCTTC. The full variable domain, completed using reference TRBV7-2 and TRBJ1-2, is GAGVSQSPSNKVTEKGKDVELRCDPISGHTALYWYRQSLGQGLEFLIYFQGNSAPDKSGLPSDRFSAERTGGSVSTLTIQRTQQEDSAVYLCASSPDTRTGGKNGYTFGSGTRLTVV.